These 17 T cell receptor beta chains were sequenced from one sample in a study of blood T cell repertoires in COVID-19. The data were produced by immunoSEQ multiplex PCR, yet TCRdb's version contains in-frame clones alone and is incomplete. The sample includes approximately 100,000 clones, nearly 90% of them seen just once. The sequencing input was peripheral blood. Receptors were obtained from an older woman with acute or convalescent COVID-19.

CDR3 bases: TGTGCCAGCAGCGAGGGGTCCATAATGAACACTGAAGCTTTCTTT. Its protein product is CASSEGSIMNTEAFF. This chain links TRBV9 with TRBJ1-1; D perhaps matches TRBD1 (5 bases). This CDR3 has 15 residues. Germline V lookup: CDR1 SGDLS, CDR2 YYNGEE. V was cut by 3 bases and J by 0 bases, with 12 bases left in between.

This clone was seen a single time. The chain employs TRBV2 and TRBJ2-5; the D is unclear. This CDR3 is built from 13 residues. The germline V gene encodes CDR1 SNHLY and CDR2 FYNNEI. V lost 2 bases to trimming and J lost 5 bases, with 9 bases between them. CDR3 DNA sequence: TGTGCCAGCAGTGAAATTCCGGTCGAGACCCAGTACTTC. Amino acid sequence: CASSEIPVETQYF.

The J gene is TRBJ2-2, the V gene TRBV24-1; TRBD2 aligns across 8 bases. The V and J ends lost 2 bases and 1 base, in that order; junction bases with no gene match: 2. Per the germline V gene, CDR1 is KGHDR and CDR2 is SFDVKD. The CDR3 is made up of 16 amino acids. The CDR3 region is CATSDYGGVNTGELFF. CDR3 DNA sequence: TGTGCCACCAGTGATTACGGGGGGGTGAACACCGGGGAGCTGTTTTTT.

In its sample, this clone was seen a few times. The chain uses TRBV9 and TRBJ2-1, with D unclear. The germline V gene encodes CDR1 SGDLS and CDR2 YYNGEE. The CDR3 is made up of 12 amino acids. Trimming shortened V by 4 bases and J by 10 bases, and 12 bases separated the two germline ends. In DNA form, the CDR3 reads TGTGCCAGCAGCTCTAATTCGGTCGAGCAGTTCTTC. It is translated as CASSSNSVEQFF. Full variable domain (rest looked up from reference TRBV9 and TRBJ2-1): DSGVTQTPKHLITATGQRVTLRCSPRSGDLSVYWYQQSLDQGLQFLIQYYNGEERAKGNILERFSAQQFPDLHSELNLSSLELGDSALYFCASSSNSVEQFFGPGTRLTVL.

The rearrangement joins TRBV9 to TRBJ2-3, with 11 nucleotides matching TRBD2. CDR3 size: 15 residues. V dropped 2 bases and J dropped 4; count of bases not matched to a gene: 3. CDR1 is SGDLS, CDR2 YYNGEE, per germline. In DNA form, the CDR3 reads TGTGCCAGCAGCGTTCTAGCGGGAGGCCCAGATACGCAGTATTTT. Protein product: CASSVLAGGPDTQYF.

The chain carries TRBV27 and TRBJ2-7, with TRBD2 matching over 7 bases. V dropped 6 bases and J dropped 3; count of bases not matched to a gene: 14. There are 16 residues in the CDR3. Germline-derived CDR1 and CDR2 are MNHEY and SMNVEV (reference sequence). The CDR3 reads CASSFTVGGKGYEQYF. The CDR3 nucleotides read TGTGCCAGCAGCTTCACAGTCGGGGGGAAGGGCTACGAGCAGTACTTC.

The sample holds many counts of this clone. Other DNA sequences in this sample translate to the same CDR3. V and J are TRBV10-3 and TRBJ2-5; tentative D call: TRBD2 (6 bases). Trimming removed 0 bases at V and 7 bases at J, with 18 bases between. Germline V CDR1 and CDR2: ENHRY, SYGVKD. This CDR3 is built from 16 residues. The CDR3 loop is CAISESGARGMVTQYF. CDR3 nucleotides: TGTGCCATCAGTGAGTCCGGGGCGCGGGGAATGGTGACCCAGTACTTC.

The rearrangement joins TRBV12-3 or TRBV12-4 to TRBJ1-4; D possibly corresponds to TRBD1 (6 bases). This CDR3 has 13 amino acids. V lost 7 bases, J lost 10 bases, and 16 bases lay in between. The chain's CDR3 is CASTRTAVGKLFF. CDR3 coding DNA: TGTGCCAGCACTCGGACAGCAGTTGGAAAACTGTTTTTT.

The V gene is TRBV11-3, the J gene TRBJ2-1, with D perhaps TRBD1 (6 bases). CDR3 length equals 13 residues. CDR1 is SGHNT and CDR2 is YENEEA in the germline V gene. Trimming took 4 bases from V and 8 from J, leaving 12 bases between them. The CDR3 sequence: CASSSLQGDEQFF. CDR3 nucleotides: TGTGCCAGCAGCTCATTACAGGGCGATGAGCAGTTCTTC.

The rearrangement joins TRBV28 to TRBJ2-2, with 10 bases fitting TRBD1. Germline loops: CDR1 MDHEN, CDR2 SYDVKM. The CDR3 sequence is 14 residues long. V gave up 3 bases and J gave up 8 bases; unmatched junction bases: 3. CDR3 in DNA: TGTGCCAGCAGTTTTGGACAGGGGGTTGGGGAGCTGTTTTTT. This codes for CASSFGQGVGELFF.

The chain combines TRBV12-3 or TRBV12-4 with TRBJ2-7; D gene ambiguous. The CDR3 length is 13 residues. V lost 3 bases, J lost 5 bases, and 11 bases lay in between. The DNA of the CDR3 is TGTGCCAGCAGTTTGTGGCGGTACGACGAGCAGTACTTC. Translated: CASSLWRYDEQYF.

CDR3 residues: CASSWNGQAGNTIYF. CDR3 DNA: TGCGCCAGCAGCTGGAATGGACAGGCCGGAAACACCATATATTTT. The gene calls are TRBV5-1 and TRBJ1-3; the match to TRBD1 covers 7 bases. The CDR3 spans 15 residues. Germline loops: CDR1 SGHRS, CDR2 YFSETQ. V shed 3 bases, J shed 4 bases, and the junction held 7 bases outside the gene matches.

The rearrangement links TRBV18 to TRBJ1-1; TRBD1 matches 7 bases. The germline V gene has CDR1 KGHSH and CDR2 LQKENI. J was trimmed by 8 bases and V by 3 bases; bases with no gene match: 9. The length of the CDR3 is 14 residues. The CDR3 here is CASSPTRQGAEAFF. For the CDR3, the DNA is TGTGCCAGCTCACCGACCAGACAGGGTGCGGAAGCTTTCTTT.

The rearrangement uses TRBV7-9 and TRBJ2-3; 9 bases align to TRBD2. The germline V gene encodes CDR1 SEHNR and CDR2 FQNEAQ (reference sequence). This CDR3 region has 17 residues. J gave up 0 bases and V 5 bases, and 9 bases lay outside the gene matches. The CDR3 protein is CASSLGLASASTDTQYF. DNA for the CDR3: TGTGCCAGCAGCCTTGGACTAGCGTCGGCTAGCACAGATACGCAGTATTTT.

The chain joins TRBV28 to TRBJ2-5, with 7 nucleotides matching TRBD2. There are 14 residues in the CDR3. J was trimmed by 5 bases and V by 7 bases; bases with no gene match: 10. Germline values: CDR1 MDHEN, CDR2 SYDVKM. CDR3 nucleotides: TGTGCCAGCACCATCGGGGGGACCGGGGAGACCCAGTACTTC. It translates to CASTIGGTGETQYF.

With regard to this clone: An end of the junction does not agree with germline; a read error may underlie this. V usage is TRBV13 and J usage is TRBJ2-5; 8 positions agree with TRBD1. The germline V gene encodes CDR1 PRHDT and CDR2 FYEKMQ (reference sequence). There are 15 residues in the CDR3. This CDR3 reads CASSLGPDRVPRGDF. In nucleotides, the CDR3 is TGTGCCAGCAGCTTAGGACCGGACAGGGTGCCCAGGGGGGACTTC.

V gene TRBV3-1 (or the pseudogene TRBV3-2) combines with J gene TRBJ1-6; D is perhaps TRBD1 (5 bases). CDR3 size: 15 residues. Trimming left V 3 bases short and J 6 bases short, with 12 bases between. The V gene's germline CDR1 is LGHDT and CDR2 YNNKEL (reference sequence). CDR3 in amino acids: CASSHAVRVNSPLHF. CDR3 nucleotides: TGTGCCAGCAGCCATGCAGTCAGGGTTAATTCACCCCTCCACTTT.